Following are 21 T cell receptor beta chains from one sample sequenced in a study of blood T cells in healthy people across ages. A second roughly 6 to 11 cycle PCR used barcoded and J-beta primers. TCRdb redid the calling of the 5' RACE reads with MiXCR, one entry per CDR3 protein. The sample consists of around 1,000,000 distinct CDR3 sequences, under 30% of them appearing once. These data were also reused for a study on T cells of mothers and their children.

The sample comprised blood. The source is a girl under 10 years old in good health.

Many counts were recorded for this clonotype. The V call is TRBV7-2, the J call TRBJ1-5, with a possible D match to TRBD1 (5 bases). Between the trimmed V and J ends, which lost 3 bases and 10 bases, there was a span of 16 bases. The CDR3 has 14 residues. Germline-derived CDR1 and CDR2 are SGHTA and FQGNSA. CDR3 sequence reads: CASSFLIPQGPQHF. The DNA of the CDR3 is TGTGCCAGCAGCTTTCTTATCCCTCAGGGACCCCAGCATTTT.

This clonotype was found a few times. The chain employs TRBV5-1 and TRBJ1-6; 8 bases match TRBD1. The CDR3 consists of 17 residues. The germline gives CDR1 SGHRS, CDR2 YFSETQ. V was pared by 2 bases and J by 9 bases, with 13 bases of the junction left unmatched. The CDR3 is CASSLDPTGGYASPLHF. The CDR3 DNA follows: TGCGCCAGCAGCTTAGATCCCACAGGGGGTTATGCTTCACCCCTCCACTTT.

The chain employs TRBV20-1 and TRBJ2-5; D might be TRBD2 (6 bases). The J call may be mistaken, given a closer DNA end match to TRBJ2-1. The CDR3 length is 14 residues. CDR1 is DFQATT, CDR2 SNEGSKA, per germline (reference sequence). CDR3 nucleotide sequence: TGCAGTGCCCGGAGGAGGGAGGCGGACAATGAGCAGTTCTTC. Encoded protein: CSARRREADNEQFF.

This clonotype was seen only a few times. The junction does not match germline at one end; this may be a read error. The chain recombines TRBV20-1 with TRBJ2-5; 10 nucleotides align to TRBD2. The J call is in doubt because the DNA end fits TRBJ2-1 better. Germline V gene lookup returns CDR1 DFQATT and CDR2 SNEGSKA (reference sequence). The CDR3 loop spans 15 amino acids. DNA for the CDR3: TGCAGTGCTCGAGAATCTAGCGGGAGTGGGGATGAGCAGTTCTTC. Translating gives CSARESSGSGDEQFF.

The CDR3 here is CASSDPGLAGTGELFF. The CDR3 nucleotides are TGTGCCAGCAGCGACCCCGGACTAGCGGGCACCGGGGAGCTGTTTTTT. The V and J genes are TRBV11-3 and TRBJ2-2; 11 bases align to TRBD2. The CDR3 is 16 amino acids. Germline CDR1 and CDR2: SGHNT and YENEEA. Germline trimming cut 5 bases from V and 4 bases from J; bases unmatched to any gene: 6. Full variable domain (missing parts from reference TRBV11-3 and TRBJ2-2): EAGVVQSPRYKIIEKKQPVAFWCNPISGHNTLYWYLQNLGQGPELLIRYENEEAVDDSQLPKDRFSAERLKGVDSTLKIQPAELGDSAVYLCASSDPGLAGTGELFFGEGSRLTVL.

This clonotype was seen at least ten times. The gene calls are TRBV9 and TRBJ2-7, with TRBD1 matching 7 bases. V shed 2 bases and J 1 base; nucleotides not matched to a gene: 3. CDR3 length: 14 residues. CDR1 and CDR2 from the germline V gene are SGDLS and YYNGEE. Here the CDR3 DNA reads TGTGCCAGCAGCGTGACAGGGCTTTCCTACGAGCAGTACTTC. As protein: CASSVTGLSYEQYF.

The CDR3, as DNA: TGCGCCAGCAGCCATGGACAGGATGGAAACACCATATATTTT. Residues: CASSHGQDGNTIYF. J is TRBJ1-3 and V is TRBV5-1; 7 nucleotides match TRBD1. In germline, CDR1 is SGHRS, CDR2 YFSETQ. The CDR3 has 14 amino acids. The junction had 4 bases not matched to a gene; V was cut back by 4 bases and J by 3 bases.

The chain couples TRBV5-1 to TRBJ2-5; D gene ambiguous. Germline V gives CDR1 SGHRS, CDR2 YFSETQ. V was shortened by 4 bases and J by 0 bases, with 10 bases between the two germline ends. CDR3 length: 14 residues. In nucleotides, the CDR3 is TGCGCCAGCAGCCGAAGGACGGACCAAGAGACCCAGTACTTC. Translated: CASSRRTDQETQYF.

Written as DNA, the CDR3 is TGTGCCAGCAGCTCGACTAGGGACAGGGTAAAGGCTGAGCAGTTCTTC. Its protein product is CASSSTRDRVKAEQFF. The genes are TRBV7-9 and TRBJ2-1; 9 bases agree with TRBD1. CDR1 and CDR2 (germline): SEHNR, FQNEAQ (reference sequence). V was clipped by 4 bases and J by 9 bases; unmatched bases: 13. The CDR3 contains 16 residues.

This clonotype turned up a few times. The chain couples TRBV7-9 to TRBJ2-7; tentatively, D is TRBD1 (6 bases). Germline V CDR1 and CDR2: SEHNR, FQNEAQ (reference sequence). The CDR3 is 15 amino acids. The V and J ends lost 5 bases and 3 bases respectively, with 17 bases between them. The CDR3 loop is CASSPRQEKGYEQYF. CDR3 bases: TGTGCCAGCAGCCCGAGACAGGAAAAGGGCTACGAGCAGTACTTC.

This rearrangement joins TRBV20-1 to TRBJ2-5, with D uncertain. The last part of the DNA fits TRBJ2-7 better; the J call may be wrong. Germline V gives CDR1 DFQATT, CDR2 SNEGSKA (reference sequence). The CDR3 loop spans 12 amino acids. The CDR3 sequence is CSANRDMSEQYF. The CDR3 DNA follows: TGCAGTGCTAACAGAGATATGAGCGAGCAGTACTTC.

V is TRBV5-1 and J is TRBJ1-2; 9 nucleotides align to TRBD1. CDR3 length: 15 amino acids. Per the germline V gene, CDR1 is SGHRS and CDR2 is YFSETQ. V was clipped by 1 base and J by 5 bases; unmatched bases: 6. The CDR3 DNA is TGCGCCAGCAGCTTGAGGAGTGGACAGGGGTATGGCTACACCTTC. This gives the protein CASSLRSGQGYGYTF.

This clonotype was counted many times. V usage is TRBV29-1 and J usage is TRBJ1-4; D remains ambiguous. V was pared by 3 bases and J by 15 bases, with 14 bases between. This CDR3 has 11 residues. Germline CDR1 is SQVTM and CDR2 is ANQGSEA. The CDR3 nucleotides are TGCAGCGTTGAGGTCTATTGGGAAGTGTTTTTT. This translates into CSVEVYWEVFF.

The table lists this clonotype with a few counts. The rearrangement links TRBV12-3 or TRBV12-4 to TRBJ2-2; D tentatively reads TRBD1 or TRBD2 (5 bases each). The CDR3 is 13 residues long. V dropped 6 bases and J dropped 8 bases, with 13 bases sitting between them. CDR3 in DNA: TGTGCCAGCAGCCCCGGTGGGGGTGGGGAGCTGTTTTTT. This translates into CASSPGGGGELFF.

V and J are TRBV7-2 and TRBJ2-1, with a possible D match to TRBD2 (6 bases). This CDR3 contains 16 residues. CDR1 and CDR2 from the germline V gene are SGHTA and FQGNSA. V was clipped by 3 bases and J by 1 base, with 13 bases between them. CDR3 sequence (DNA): TGTGCCAGCAGCTTTTACCCGGGAGCGTCCTACAATGAGCAGTTCTTC. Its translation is CASSFYPGASYNEQFF.

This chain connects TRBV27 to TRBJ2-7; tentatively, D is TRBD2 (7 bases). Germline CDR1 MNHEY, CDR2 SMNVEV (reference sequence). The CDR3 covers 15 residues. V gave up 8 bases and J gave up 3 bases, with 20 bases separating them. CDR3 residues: CASVGRGDRIYEQYF. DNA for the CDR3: TGTGCCAGCGTAGGGAGGGGGGACCGAATCTACGAGCAGTACTTC.

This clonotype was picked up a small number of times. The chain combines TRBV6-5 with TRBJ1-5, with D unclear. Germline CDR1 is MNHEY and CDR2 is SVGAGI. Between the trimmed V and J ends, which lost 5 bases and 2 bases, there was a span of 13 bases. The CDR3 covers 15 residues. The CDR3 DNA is TGTGCCAGCAGTCTTACTTGGAGCGGCAATCAGCCCCAGCATTTT. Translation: CASSLTWSGNQPQHF.

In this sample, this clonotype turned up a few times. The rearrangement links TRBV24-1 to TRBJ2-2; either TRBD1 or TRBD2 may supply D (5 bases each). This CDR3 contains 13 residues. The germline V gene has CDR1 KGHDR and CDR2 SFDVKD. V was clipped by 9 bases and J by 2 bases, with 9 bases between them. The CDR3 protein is CATQGENTGELFF. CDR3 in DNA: TGTGCCACCCAGGGAGAAAACACCGGGGAGCTGTTTTTT.

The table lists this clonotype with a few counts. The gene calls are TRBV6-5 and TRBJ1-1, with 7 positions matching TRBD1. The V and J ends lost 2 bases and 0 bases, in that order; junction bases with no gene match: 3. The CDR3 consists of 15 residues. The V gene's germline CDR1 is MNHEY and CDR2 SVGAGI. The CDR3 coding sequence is TGTGCCAGCAGTTACAGGGGGCTCTTGAACACTGAAGCTTTCTTT. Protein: CASSYRGLLNTEAFF.

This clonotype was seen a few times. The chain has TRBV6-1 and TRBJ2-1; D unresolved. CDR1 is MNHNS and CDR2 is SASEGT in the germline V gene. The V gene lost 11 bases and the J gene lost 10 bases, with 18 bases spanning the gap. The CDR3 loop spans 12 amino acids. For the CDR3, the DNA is TGTGCCCATCCGGGTTTGGGGAACGAGCAGTTCTTC. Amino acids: CAHPGLGNEQFF.

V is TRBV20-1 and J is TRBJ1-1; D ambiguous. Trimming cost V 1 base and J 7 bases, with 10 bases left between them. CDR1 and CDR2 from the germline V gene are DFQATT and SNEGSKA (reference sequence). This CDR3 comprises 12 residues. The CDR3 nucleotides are TGCAGTGCTAGAGTGGAGGTTGGTGAAGCTTTCTTT. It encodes CSARVEVGEAFF.